The rows below give T cell receptor beta chains drawn from one sample of a study of cytomegalovirus exposure and HLA in healthy donors. Using immunoSEQ multiplex PCR, the repertoire was profiled, and TCRdb retains in-frame clones only, with some absent. The profile shows tens of thousands of clones, around 81% of them singletons. Sequences were obtained from PBMCs. These receptors all come from a male donor in good health and CMV-seropositive. CDR3s include the opening cysteine and the closing phenylalanine or tryptophan. The order of the fields is J gene, D gene, V gene, clone size, CDR3 protein, CDR3 DNA. The D gene is left open where the match is weak. Where a row states a size, it is once, few, many or the class of an expanded clone; other rows omit it.

J gene: TRBJ1-1; D gene: -; V gene: TRBV4-2; clone size: -; CDR3 protein: CASSQDKQGEAFF; CDR3 DNA: TGTGCCAGCAGCCAAGATAAACAGGGAGAAGCTTTCTTT
J gene: TRBJ1-5; D gene: -; V gene: TRBV28; clone size: few; CDR3 protein: CASSLISSNQPQHF; CDR3 DNA: TGTGCCAGCAGTTTAATTTCCTCTAATCAGCCCCAGCATTTT
J gene: TRBJ2-5; D gene: TRBD2; V gene: TRBV7-9; clone size: -; CDR3 protein: CASRSSGGAETQYF; CDR3 DNA: TGTGCCAGCAGGAGTTCGGGGGGAGCAGAGACCCAGTACTTC
J gene: TRBJ2-2; D gene: -; V gene: TRBV7-2; clone size: -; CDR3 protein: CASSPLTGELFF; CDR3 DNA: TGTGCCAGCAGTCCATTGACCGGGGAGCTGTTTTTT
J gene: TRBJ2-7; D gene: TRBD1; V gene: TRBV11-2; clone size: -; CDR3 protein: CASSQTGDSYEQYF; CDR3 DNA: TGTGCCAGCAGCCAAACAGGGGACTCCTACGAGCAGTACTTC
J gene: TRBJ2-1; D gene: -; V gene: TRBV4-2; clone size: -; CDR3 protein: CASSLNNEQFF; CDR3 DNA: TGTGCCAGCAGCCTAAACAATGAGCAGTTCTTC
J gene: TRBJ1-3; D gene: -; V gene: TRBV9; clone size: -; CDR3 protein: CASSALYGGSSGNTIYF; CDR3 DNA: TGTGCCAGCAGCGCTCTATACGGGGGGTCCTCTGGAAACACCATATATTTT
J gene: TRBJ1-4; D gene: TRBD1; V gene: TRBV5-1; clone size: -; CDR3 protein: CASSPGQGAEKLFF; CDR3 DNA: TGCGCCAGCAGCCCGGGACAGGGGGCGGAAAAACTGTTTTTT
J gene: TRBJ1-5; D gene: -; V gene: TRBV7-8; clone size: -; CDR3 protein: CASSETVPGNQPQHF; CDR3 DNA: TGTGCCAGCAGCGAGACAGTCCCCGGGAATCAGCCCCAGCATTTT
J gene: TRBJ1-2; D gene: TRBD1; V gene: TRBV7-9; clone size: -; CDR3 protein: CASRQTGVYGYTF; CDR3 DNA: TGTGCCAGCAGGCAGACAGGGGTGTATGGCTACACCTTC
J gene: TRBJ2-7; D gene: TRBD2; V gene: TRBV5-1; clone size: once; CDR3 protein: CASSLGLGGYEQYF; CDR3 DNA: TGCGCCAGCAGCTTAGGACTAGGCGGGTACGAGCAGTACTTC
J gene: TRBJ2-7; D gene: -; V gene: TRBV27; clone size: once; CDR3 protein: CASSLGWVSPPYEQYF; CDR3 DNA: TGTGCCAGCAGTCTCGGTTGGGTTAGCCCACCCTACGAGCAGTACTTC
J gene: TRBJ2-5; D gene: -; V gene: TRBV6-5; clone size: -; CDR3 protein: CASSSTPYQETQYF; CDR3 DNA: TGTGCCAGCAGTAGTACACCGTACCAAGAGACCCAGTACTTC
J gene: TRBJ2-7; D gene: -; V gene: TRBV5-6; clone size: medium-sized; CDR3 protein: CASNGHAYEQYF; CDR3 DNA: TGTGCCAGCAATGGACACGCCTACGAGCAGTACTTC
J gene: TRBJ1-2; D gene: TRBD1; V gene: TRBV5-1; clone size: -; CDR3 protein: CASSLGTGGFNYGYTF; CDR3 DNA: TGCGCCAGCAGCTTAGGGACAGGAGGTTTCAACTATGGCTACACCTTC
J gene: TRBJ1-4; D gene: TRBD1; V gene: TRBV5-1; clone size: -; CDR3 protein: CASSLWTGGGEKLFF; CDR3 DNA: TGCGCCAGCAGCTTATGGACAGGGGGGGGCGAAAAACTGTTTTTT
J gene: TRBJ2-7; D gene: -; V gene: TRBV27; clone size: -; CDR3 protein: CASSFGYEQYF; CDR3 DNA: TGTGCCAGCAGTTTCGGCTACGAGCAGTACTTC
J gene: TRBJ1-1; D gene: -; V gene: TRBV6-1; clone size: -; CDR3 protein: CASSEAGQTGLAFF; CDR3 DNA: TGTGCCAGCAGTGAAGCGGGGCAGACTGGCTTGGCTTTCTTT
J gene: TRBJ2-1; D gene: TRBD1; V gene: TRBV10-2; clone size: -; CDR3 protein: CASSDPGTAKNEQFF; CDR3 DNA: TGCGCCAGCAGTGACCCCGGGACAGCTAAAAATGAGCAGTTCTTC
J gene: TRBJ2-7; D gene: -; V gene: TRBV5-1; clone size: -; CDR3 protein: CASREDSSYEQYF; CDR3 DNA: TGCGCCAGTCGAGAGGACAGCTCCTACGAGCAGTACTTC
J gene: TRBJ1-2; D gene: TRBD1; V gene: TRBV6-5; clone size: -; CDR3 protein: CASSKIRDRGGYTF; CDR3 DNA: TGTGCCAGCAGCAAAATCCGGGACAGGGGTGGCTACACCTTC
J gene: TRBJ2-1; D gene: TRBD2; V gene: TRBV6-5; clone size: -; CDR3 protein: CASSYSKRGVVNEQFF; CDR3 DNA: TGTGCCAGCAGTTACTCCAAGCGGGGGGTCGTAAATGAGCAGTTCTTC
J gene: TRBJ2-1; D gene: TRBD1; V gene: TRBV10-2; clone size: few; CDR3 protein: CASSDGQGWLSEQFF; CDR3 DNA: TGCGCCAGCAGTGATGGACAGGGGTGGCTAAGTGAGCAGTTCTTC
J gene: TRBJ2-4; D gene: TRBD1; V gene: TRBV19; clone size: -; CDR3 protein: CASSHRDRGLIRAKNIQYF; CDR3 DNA: TGTGCCAGTAGTCACCGGGACAGGGGGCTCATTCGGGCCAAAAACATTCAGTACTTC
J gene: TRBJ2-1; D gene: TRBD2; V gene: TRBV5-6; clone size: -; CDR3 protein: CASSLGLGRGVYNEQFF; CDR3 DNA: TGTGCCAGCAGCTTGGGGCTCGGGCGGGGGGTCTACAATGAGCAGTTCTTC
J gene: TRBJ2-4; D gene: TRBD2; V gene: TRBV19; clone size: -; CDR3 protein: CASSIELAGVGRGKNIQYF; CDR3 DNA: TGTGCCAGTAGTATAGAACTAGCGGGAGTTGGAAGGGGCAAAAACATTCAGTACTTC
J gene: TRBJ2-1; D gene: TRBD2; V gene: TRBV6-6; clone size: -; CDR3 protein: CASSIPSGGYNEQFF; CDR3 DNA: TGTGCCAGCAGTATCCCTAGCGGGGGGTACAATGAGCAGTTCTTC
J gene: TRBJ2-5; D gene: TRBD1; V gene: TRBV11-3; clone size: -; CDR3 protein: CASSSIQGAETQYF; CDR3 DNA: TGTGCCAGCAGCTCCATACAGGGGGCCGAGACCCAGTACTTC
J gene: TRBJ2-5; D gene: -; V gene: TRBV5-1; clone size: few; CDR3 protein: CASSFGGAGETQYF; CDR3 DNA: TGCGCCAGCAGCTTTGGGGGGGCCGGAGAGACCCAGTACTTC
J gene: TRBJ2-7; D gene: -; V gene: TRBV27; clone size: -; CDR3 protein: CASSLRVGLYEQYF; CDR3 DNA: TGTGCCAGCAGTTTAAGAGTTGGGCTTTACGAGCAGTACTTC
J gene: TRBJ2-7; D gene: -; V gene: TRBV27; clone size: few; CDR3 protein: CASSTSSYEQYF; CDR3 DNA: TGTGCCAGCAGCACAAGCTCCTACGAGCAGTACTTC
J gene: TRBJ1-2; D gene: -; V gene: TRBV4-1; clone size: -; CDR3 protein: CASSQEFRSRNYGYTF; CDR3 DNA: TGCGCCAGCAGCCAAGAGTTCCGATCACGGAACTATGGCTACACCTTC
J gene: TRBJ2-1; D gene: -; V gene: TRBV4-3; clone size: -; CDR3 protein: CASSQEHAGALGNEQFF; CDR3 DNA: TGCGCCAGCAGCCAGGAACATGCGGGGGCCCTAGGGAATGAGCAGTTCTTC
J gene: TRBJ2-7; D gene: -; V gene: TRBV12-2; clone size: -; CDR3 protein: CASRLAPTPSSYEQYF; CDR3 DNA: TGTGCAAGTCGCTTAGCCCCCACACCGTCCTCCTACGAGCAGTACTTC
J gene: TRBJ2-5; D gene: -; V gene: TRBV5-1; clone size: -; CDR3 protein: CASSLGQVGAGESETQYF; CDR3 DNA: TGCGCCAGCAGCTTGGGTCAGGTAGGGGCAGGGGAGTCGGAGACCCAGTACTTC
J gene: TRBJ1-2; D gene: -; V gene: TRBV7-9; clone size: -; CDR3 protein: CASSFVNYGYTF; CDR3 DNA: TGTGCCAGCAGCTTCGTGAACTATGGCTACACCTTC
J gene: TRBJ2-7; D gene: -; V gene: TRBV21-1; clone size: -; CDR3 protein: CASSKERPALAGEQYF; CDR3 DNA: TGTGCCAGCAGCAAAGAGAGGCCAGCTCTAGCTGGCGAGCAGTACTTC
J gene: TRBJ2-7; D gene: TRBD1; V gene: TRBV5-1; clone size: once; CDR3 protein: CASSRTRQGGNEQYF; CDR3 DNA: TGCGCCAGCAGCCGCACCCGACAGGGCGGAAACGAGCAGTACTTC
J gene: TRBJ1-4; D gene: -; V gene: TRBV5-5; clone size: -; CDR3 protein: CASSLDRSAKLFF; CDR3 DNA: TGTGCCAGCAGCTTAGACAGGAGTGCAAAACTGTTTTTT
J gene: TRBJ2-1; D gene: TRBD2; V gene: TRBV27; clone size: -; CDR3 protein: CASSSKRETKPEQFF; CDR3 DNA: TGTGCCAGCAGTTCAAAGCGGGAGACTAAGCCGGAGCAGTTCTTC
J gene: TRBJ2-3; D gene: TRBD1; V gene: TRBV28; clone size: -; CDR3 protein: CASNRPGQSTDTQYF; CDR3 DNA: TGTGCCAGCAACCGTCCGGGACAGAGCACAGATACGCAGTATTTT
J gene: TRBJ2-5; D gene: TRBD2; V gene: TRBV2; clone size: -; CDR3 protein: CAITFTRRGGKETQYF; CDR3 DNA: TGTGCCATCACATTCACACGTCGGGGGGGGAAAGAGACCCAGTACTTC
J gene: TRBJ1-3; D gene: -; V gene: TRBV28; clone size: few; CDR3 protein: CASSRTASTSGNTIYF; CDR3 DNA: TGTGCCAGCAGCCGGACAGCTTCTACCTCTGGAAACACCATATATTTT
J gene: TRBJ2-7; D gene: TRBD1; V gene: TRBV5-1; clone size: -; CDR3 protein: CASSFLSGQGSYEQYF; CDR3 DNA: TGCGCCAGCAGCTTTCTGTCGGGACAGGGGTCCTACGAGCAGTACTTC
J gene: TRBJ1-2; D gene: TRBD1; V gene: TRBV6-5; clone size: -; CDR3 protein: CASSYSRTGGNYGYTF; CDR3 DNA: TGTGCCAGCAGTTACTCCCGGACAGGGGGAAACTATGGCTACACCTTC
J gene: TRBJ1-1; D gene: -; V gene: TRBV5-4; clone size: few; CDR3 protein: CASITGPPSGNTEAFF; CDR3 DNA: TGTGCCAGCATCACAGGTCCACCCTCTGGGAACACTGAAGCTTTCTTT
J gene: TRBJ2-1; D gene: TRBD2; V gene: TRBV14; clone size: -; CDR3 protein: CASSQAIASTSGRWNEQFF; CDR3 DNA: TGTGCCAGCAGCCAAGCCATCGCTTCGACTAGCGGGAGGTGGAATGAGCAGTTCTTC
J gene: TRBJ1-6; D gene: -; V gene: TRBV6-5; clone size: -; CDR3 protein: CASRTTGDYSPLHF; CDR3 DNA: TGTGCCAGCAGAACGACAGGTGATTATTCACCCCTCCACTTT
J gene: TRBJ2-7; D gene: -; V gene: TRBV7-9; clone size: once; CDR3 protein: CSSSPVSEQYF; CDR3 DNA: TGTTCCAGCAGCCCAGTTTCCGAGCAGTACTTC
J gene: TRBJ1-4; D gene: TRBD1; V gene: TRBV2; clone size: -; CDR3 protein: CASSPTGGFAEKLFF; CDR3 DNA: TGTGCCAGCAGTCCGACAGGGGGCTTTGCTGAAAAACTGTTTTTT
J gene: TRBJ2-5; D gene: TRBD2; V gene: TRBV6-4; clone size: -; CDR3 protein: CASSPAGGTQETQYF; CDR3 DNA: TGTGCCAGCAGTCCGGCGGGGGGCACTCAAGAGACCCAGTACTTC
J gene: TRBJ2-7; D gene: TRBD2; V gene: TRBV10-2; clone size: -; CDR3 protein: CASSESGLAGGPYEQYF; CDR3 DNA: TGCGCCAGCAGTGAGTCGGGTCTAGCGGGGGGGCCTTACGAGCAGTACTTC
J gene: TRBJ1-2; D gene: TRBD1; V gene: TRBV5-6; clone size: many; CDR3 protein: CASSPWDRVSGGYTF; CDR3 DNA: TGTGCCAGCAGCCCGTGGGACAGGGTCTCGGGGGGCTACACCTTC
J gene: TRBJ2-7; D gene: TRBD2; V gene: TRBV2; clone size: -; CDR3 protein: CASSELGLGLVVEQYF; CDR3 DNA: TGTGCCAGCAGTGAGTTGGGGTTGGGACTAGTGGTCGAGCAGTACTTC
J gene: TRBJ2-1; D gene: -; V gene: TRBV20-1; clone size: -; CDR3 protein: CSAGGEQFF; CDR3 DNA: TGCAGTGCGGGAGGCGAGCAGTTCTTC
J gene: TRBJ1-5; D gene: -; V gene: TRBV2; clone size: few; CDR3 protein: CASSGAGLLQPQHF; CDR3 DNA: TGTGCCAGCAGTGGGGCAGGGCTATTGCAGCCCCAGCATTTT
J gene: TRBJ2-5; D gene: -; V gene: TRBV28; clone size: -; CDR3 protein: CASSAAQGWETQYF; CDR3 DNA: TGTGCCAGCAGCGCAGCCCAGGGGTGGGAGACCCAGTACTTC
J gene: TRBJ2-7; D gene: TRBD1; V gene: TRBV19; clone size: few; CDR3 protein: CASGRTGADLYEHYF; CDR3 DNA: TGTGCCAGTGGGAGGACAGGGGCAGACCTCTACGAGCACTACTTC